The 27 T cell receptor beta chains presented below share a single source sample, sequenced in a study of T cells in localized non-small cell lung cancer. Sequencing was performed with immunoSEQ multiplex PCR; in TCRdb, only in-frame clones are kept and a portion is missing. The table has roughly 2,300 clones, 20% to 25% seen once. Sample: lung tumor tissue, taken before any cancer treatment. These receptors all come from a man aged 40-75 years with stage II lung adenocarcinoma.

The chain has TRBV11-3 and TRBJ2-1, with 13 positions matching TRBD2. After removal of 4 bases from V and 3 bases from J, the junction contained 3 bases not matched to a gene. Germline values: CDR1 SGHNT, CDR2 YENEEA. The CDR3 has 16 residues. The CDR3 loop is CASSSRLAGGYNEQFF. CDR3 nucleotides: TGTGCCAGCAGCTCGAGACTAGCGGGGGGCTACAATGAGCAGTTCTTC.

By share, this clone ranks as medium-sized. This sequence joins TRBV6-8 and TRBJ2-3; weak D call: TRBD1 (6 bases). V was pared by 5 bases and J by 2 bases, with 8 bases between. The germline CDR1 and CDR2 sequences are MNHGY and SAAAGT. CDR3 length: 13 residues. Written as DNA, the CDR3 is TGTGCCAGCAGTGCAGGGGCCACAGATACGCAGTATTTT. It yields the protein CASSAGATDTQYF.

This clone was recorded a few times. The chain links TRBV28 to TRBJ2-2; no firm D call. The V gene lost 7 bases and the J gene lost 5 bases, with 14 bases spanning the gap. Germline V gene lookup returns CDR1 MDHEN and CDR2 SYDVKM. The CDR3 loop spans 14 amino acids. CDR3 nucleotide sequence: TGTGCCAGCACCGGGCCTCCCCTTACCGGGGAGCTGTTTTTT. Translated: CASTGPPLTGELFF.

This chain connects TRBV11-3 to TRBJ2-2; D uncertain. Germline V lookup: CDR1 SGHNT, CDR2 YENEEA. The CDR3 length is 14 residues. Deletions cut 6 bases from V and 4 bases from J, with 12 bases between. The DNA for the CDR3 is TGTGCCAGCAGTCGTTATACGGGCACCGGGGAGCTGTTTTTT. This sequence encodes CASSRYTGTGELFF.

Relative to its sample, this clone is medium-sized. The chain has TRBV11-3 and TRBJ1-1; a weak D match, TRBD1 (5 bases). Germline V gene lookup returns CDR1 SGHNT and CDR2 YENEEA. Trimming left V 6 bases short and J 1 base short, with 12 bases between. The CDR3 consists of 14 residues. CDR3 residues: CASSYGDRNTEAFF. The CDR3 DNA sequence: TGTGCCAGCAGTTACGGAGACAGGAACACTGAAGCTTTCTTT.

This clone was counted a few times. V usage is TRBV10-1 and J usage is TRBJ1-5, with D unresolved. Germline loops: CDR1 WNHNN, CDR2 SYGVQD (reference sequence). V lost 1 base and J 4 bases, leaving 8 bases between the germline ends. The CDR3 runs 14 residues. CDR3 coding DNA: TGCGCCAGCAGTGAGTACGGGGTGAATCAGCCCCAGCATTTT. It is translated as CASSEYGVNQPQHF.

This clone was observed a few times. This chain uses TRBV5-1 with TRBJ2-7, with TRBD2 matching over 14 bases. Germline CDR1 and CDR2: SGHRS and YFSETQ. The V segment lost 1 base and the J segment 4 bases; nucleotides outside the gene matches: 4. The CDR3 is 16 residues long. Here the CDR3 DNA reads TGCGCCAGCAGCTTGCGGACTAGCGGGAGGAGTTACGAGCAGTACTTC. Its translation: CASSLRTSGRSYEQYF.

The V gene is TRBV9, the J gene TRBJ1-1; D not resolved. Per the germline V gene, CDR1 is SGDLS and CDR2 is YYNGEE. Trimming cost V 4 bases and J 5 bases, with 12 bases left between them. This CDR3 spans 13 amino acids. Here the CDR3 reads CASSSTDRTEAFF. The CDR3 coding sequence is TGTGCCAGCAGCTCTACAGATCGGACTGAAGCTTTCTTT.

CDR3 nucleotides: TGTGCCAGCAGCCCTAGTGCCTCCACAGATACGCAGTATTTT. Translating gives CASSPSASTDTQYF. The chain combines TRBV14 with TRBJ2-3; D unclear. Germline V CDR1 and CDR2: SGHDN, FVKESK. The CDR3 length is 14 residues. V lost 4 bases and J 2 bases, leaving 10 bases between the germline ends.

This clone has just a few counts. The chain links TRBV6-8 to TRBJ2-7; the D is unclear. This CDR3 is built from 14 residues. Germline CDR1 MNHGY, CDR2 SAAAGT. Trimming took off 6 bases at V and 7 bases at J, with 19 bases between the two ends. In nucleotides, the CDR3 is TGTGCCAGCAGCCCCGTTCGGTCCCCAGGAGAGCAGTACTTC. Its translation: CASSPVRSPGEQYF.

Only a few counts were recorded for this clone. The chain uses TRBV6-8 and TRBJ2-3; 12 bases map to TRBD2. Germline V CDR1 and CDR2: MNHGY, SAAAGT. With 6 bases clipped from V and 3 bases from J, the junction kept 7 bases outside the gene matches. The CDR3 has 16 residues. CDR3 nucleotide sequence: TGTGCCAGCAGCCCCAGACTAGCGGGGGTGACAGATACGCAGTATTTT. Translating gives CASSPRLAGVTDTQYF.

About this clone: Other nucleotide sequences from this sample produce the same CDR3. The chain couples TRBV18 to TRBJ2-6; D call uncertain. Per germline, CDR1 KGHSH and CDR2 LQKENI. Trimming shortened V by 6 bases and J by 1 base, and 7 bases separated the two germline ends. The length of the CDR3 is 14 residues. The CDR3 DNA is TGTGCCAGCTCGCCCGGGTCTGGGGCCAACGTCCTGACTTTC. It yields the protein CASSPGSGANVLTF.

V gene TRBV29-1 combines with J gene TRBJ2-5; 8 bases line up with TRBD2. Trimming at V came to 8 bases and at J to 4 bases, leaving 9 bases not matched to a gene. The CDR3 consists of 13 residues. From germline, CDR1 is SQVTM and CDR2 ANQGSEA. The CDR3 is CSPIGLAIETQYF. CDR3 sequence (DNA): TGCAGCCCAATTGGACTAGCCATAGAGACCCAGTACTTC.

V and J are TRBV18 and TRBJ2-3, with D hard to call. V was cut by 3 bases and J by 0 bases, with 4 bases left in between. Per the germline V gene, CDR1 is KGHSH and CDR2 is LQKENI. The CDR3 is 13 amino acids. The CDR3 region is CASSPGSTDTQYF. CDR3 in DNA: TGTGCCAGCTCACCCGGGAGCACAGATACGCAGTATTTT.

This clone has a handful of counts. The chain uses TRBV19 and TRBJ1-4; no clear D gene. From germline, CDR1 is LNHDA and CDR2 SQIVND (reference sequence). V shed 5 bases and J shed 3 bases, with 19 bases lying between them. The CDR3 length is 17 residues. The CDR3 reads CASSYRGKGTANEKLFF. The CDR3 DNA is TGTGCCAGTAGTTATCGAGGAAAGGGTACTGCTAATGAAAAACTGTTTTTT.

This clone was observed a handful of times. The chain recombines TRBV28 with TRBJ2-5; a possible D gene is TRBD2 (7 bases). In germline, CDR1 is MDHEN, CDR2 SYDVKM. This CDR3 region has 14 residues. V lost 3 bases to trimming and J lost 5 bases, with 13 bases between them. The CDR3 DNA reads as TGTGCCAGCAGTTTGGCGGGGGCCGGTGAGACCCAGTACTTC. This encodes CASSLAGAGETQYF. Based on the CDR3 plus reference TRBV28 and TRBJ2-5, the full variable domain is DVKVTQSSRYLVKRTGEKVFLECVQDMDHENMFWYRQDPGLGLRLIYFSYDVKMKEKGDIPEGYSVSREKKERFSLILESASTNQTSMYLCASSLAGAGETQYFGPGTRLLVL.

This clone is categorized as medium-sized. The chain links TRBV11-3 to TRBJ1-4, with no clear D. This CDR3 is built from 15 residues. The germline V gene encodes CDR1 SGHNT and CDR2 YENEEA. Deletions cut 5 bases from V and 7 bases from J, with 17 bases between. DNA of the CDR3: TGTGCCAGCAGCGCGCCCGGAATCGCCGGTGAAAAACTGTTTTTT. Translated: CASSAPGIAGEKLFF.

The rearrangement joins TRBV28 to TRBJ1-1, with a tentative D call TRBD1 (6 bases). Germline CDR1 and CDR2: MDHEN and SYDVKM. This CDR3 has 14 residues. V was shortened by 10 bases and J by 2 bases, with 17 bases between the two germline ends. CDR3 DNA sequence: TGTGCCACCAGCCACTCAGGGGAAAACACTGAAGCTTTCTTT. Translation gives CATSHSGENTEAFF.

The CDR3 DNA follows: TGTGCCAGTAGTCTAAGACCGGGACAGGGGGCGAATTCACCCCTCCACTTT. It codes for CASSLRPGQGANSPLHF. V usage is TRBV19 and J usage is TRBJ1-6, with 12 positions matching TRBD1. Germline CDR1 and CDR2: LNHDA and SQIVND (reference sequence). The CDR3 is 17 residues long. J gave up 7 bases and V 5 bases, and 9 bases lay outside the gene matches.

In this sample, this clone turned up a few times. The rearrangement uses TRBV15 and TRBJ1-6; TRBD1 agrees at 8 bases. The CDR3 length is 15 residues. V was clipped by 0 bases and J by 10 bases; unmatched bases: 5. Germline values: CDR1 LNHNV, CDR2 YYDKDF (reference sequence). This chain's CDR3 is CATSRDWDRSSPLHF. The CDR3 coding sequence is TGTGCCACCAGCAGAGACTGGGACAGGAGCTCACCCCTCCACTTT. Combining the CDR3 with reference TRBV15 and TRBJ1-6 gives the whole variable domain DAMVIQNPRYQVTQFGKPVTLSCSQTLNHNVMYWYQQKSSQAPKLLFHYYDKDFNNEADTPDNFQSRRPNTSFCFLDIRSPGLGDTAMYLCATSRDWDRSSPLHFGNGTRLTVT.

The rearrangement joins TRBV6-8 to TRBJ2-2; D not resolved. Germline V CDR1 and CDR2: MNHGY, SAAAGT. The ends were cut back, 0 bases at V and 6 bases at J, with 17 bases in the middle. The CDR3 covers 17 residues. The CDR3 spells CASSYSMSGVNAGELFF. The CDR3 nucleotides read TGTGCCAGCAGTTACTCGATGAGTGGGGTAAATGCCGGGGAGCTGTTTTTT.

By share, this clone counts as medium-sized. V gene TRBV4-1 combines with J gene TRBJ1-4; no definite D call. V dropped 0 bases and J dropped 5 bases, with 13 bases sitting between them. The CDR3 loop spans 16 amino acids. The germline V gene encodes CDR1 MGHRA and CDR2 YSYEKL. CDR3 sequence (DNA): TGCGCCAGCAGCCAAGATAGATCGGTGTTAAATGAAAAACTGTTTTTT. It codes for CASSQDRSVLNEKLFF.

V gene TRBV19 combines with J gene TRBJ2-1; tentatively, D is TRBD2 (5 bases). CDR3 length equals 15 residues. The V gene's germline CDR1 is LNHDA and CDR2 SQIVND (reference sequence). Trimming removed 2 bases from V and 0 bases from J, with 8 bases in between. The CDR3: CASSITGNSYNEQFF. The DNA of the CDR3 is TGTGCCAGTAGTATAACGGGAAACTCCTACAATGAGCAGTTCTTC.

This clone is categorized as medium-sized. The gene calls are TRBV6-8 and TRBJ1-6; D call uncertain. Germline CDR1 and CDR2: MNHGY and SAAAGT. Between the trimmed V and J ends, which lost 7 bases and 8 bases, there was a span of 15 bases. There are 14 residues in the CDR3. CDR3: CASTRRTEDSPLHF. The CDR3 nucleotides read TGTGCCAGCACTCGAAGGACGGAAGATTCACCCCTCCACTTT.

This clone was detected only a few times. The V and J genes are TRBV5-8 and TRBJ1-1; D gene ambiguous. Between the trimmed V and J ends, which lost 2 bases and 1 base, there was a span of 6 bases. Germline V gives CDR1 SGHTS, CDR2 YDEGEE. This CDR3 spans 13 amino acids. The CDR3 sequence is CASSLVWNTEAFF. For the CDR3, the DNA is TGTGCCAGCAGCTTAGTCTGGAACACTGAAGCTTTCTTT.

CDR3 DNA sequence: TGTGCCAGCTCACCACGGGCTAGCGGGAGCGAGACCCAGTACTTC. Protein sequence: CASSPRASGSETQYF. The rearrangement joins TRBV18 to TRBJ2-5; 10 bases agree with TRBD2. The germline CDR1 and CDR2 sequences are KGHSH and LQKENI. Trimming cost V 1 base and J 5 bases; bases outside gene matches: 4. This CDR3 contains 15 residues.

There are a few counts of this clone. The rearrangement joins TRBV19 to TRBJ1-1; no firm D call. The CDR3 runs 14 residues. Per germline, CDR1 LNHDA and CDR2 SQIVND (reference sequence). V lost 10 bases to trimming and J lost 4 bases, with 19 bases between them. The CDR3 DNA reads TGTGCCACCACCCCTCAGCAGGCGGGCACTGAAGCTTTCTTT. Translation gives CATTPQQAGTEAFF.